This TCR beta chain was profiled in a study of shared clonotypes between healthy human individuals. Some clones are missing from TCRdb's copy, which holds only in-frame ones; the method was immunoSEQ multiplex PCR. The sample has approximately 1,500,000 clones; 95% to 97% are singletons. Germline-derived CDR1 and CDR2 are SGHNT and YYREEE (reference sequence). After removal of 4 bases from V and 6 bases from J, the junction contained 10 bases not matched to a gene. The CDR3 totals 14 residues. This chain connects TRBV5-4 to TRBJ2-7; 7 bases are shared with TRBD2. The sequence derives from a man aged 30-40 years in good health. Input material: naive CD4+ T cells sorted from blood. Subset described: CD45RA+ positively selected. CDR3 nucleotide sequence: TGTGCCAGCAGCCCGGAAGCGGGATTTGCCGAGCAGTACTTC. Encoded protein: CASSPEAGFAEQYF. Full variable domain (missing parts from reference TRBV5-4 and TRBJ2-7): ETGVTQSPTHLIKTRGQQVTLRCSSQSGHNTVSWYQQALGQGPQFIFQYYREEENGRGNFPPRFSGLQFPNYSSELNVNALELDDSALYLCASSPEAGFAEQYFGPGTRLTVT.